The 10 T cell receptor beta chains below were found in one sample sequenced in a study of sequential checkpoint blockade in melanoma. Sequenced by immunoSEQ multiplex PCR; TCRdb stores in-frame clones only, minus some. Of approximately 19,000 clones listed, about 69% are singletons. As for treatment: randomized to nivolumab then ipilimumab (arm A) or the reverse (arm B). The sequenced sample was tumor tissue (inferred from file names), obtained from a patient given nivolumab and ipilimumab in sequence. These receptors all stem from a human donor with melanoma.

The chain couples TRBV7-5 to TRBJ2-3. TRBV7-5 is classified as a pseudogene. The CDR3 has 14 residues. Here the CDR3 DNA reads TGTGCCAGCAGCGGGGGTATAGAGACAGATACGCAGTATTTT. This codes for CASSGGIETDTQYF.

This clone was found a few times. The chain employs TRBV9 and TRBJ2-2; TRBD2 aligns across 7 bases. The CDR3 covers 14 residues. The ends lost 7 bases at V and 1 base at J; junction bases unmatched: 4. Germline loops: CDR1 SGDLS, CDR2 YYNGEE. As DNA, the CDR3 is TGTGCCAGCGGGGAGGGCAGGAACACCGGGGAGCTGTTTTTT. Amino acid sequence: CASGEGRNTGELFF.

The CDR3 DNA reads TGTGCCTGGAGTGTCAGCAGGGGGCACCTCTATGGCTACACCTTC. Translated, it gives CAWSVSRGHLYGYTF. The V gene is TRBV30, the J gene TRBJ1-2; TRBD1 aligns across 8 bases. The J segment lost 4 bases and the V segment lost 0 bases, leaving 7 bases of the junction unmatched. The CDR3 runs to 15 residues. The germline CDR1 and CDR2 sequences are GTSNPN and SVGIG (reference sequence).

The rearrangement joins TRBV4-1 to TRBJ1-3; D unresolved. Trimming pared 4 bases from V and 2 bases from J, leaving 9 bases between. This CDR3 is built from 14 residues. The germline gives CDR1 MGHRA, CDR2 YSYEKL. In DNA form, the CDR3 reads TGCGCCAGCAGCCCCGGACGGGCTGGAAACACCATATATTTT. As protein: CASSPGRAGNTIYF.

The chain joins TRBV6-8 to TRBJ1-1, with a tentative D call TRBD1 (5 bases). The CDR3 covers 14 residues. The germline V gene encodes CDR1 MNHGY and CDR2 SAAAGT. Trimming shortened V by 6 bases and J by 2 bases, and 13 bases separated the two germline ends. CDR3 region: CASSLRDGNTEAFF. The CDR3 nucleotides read TGTGCCAGCAGCCTACGGGACGGTAACACTGAAGCTTTCTTT.

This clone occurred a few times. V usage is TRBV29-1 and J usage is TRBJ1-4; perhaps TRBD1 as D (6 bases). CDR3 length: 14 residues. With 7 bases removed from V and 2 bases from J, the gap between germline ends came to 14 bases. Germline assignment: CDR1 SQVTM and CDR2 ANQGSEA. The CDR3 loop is CSAREGVTNEKLFF. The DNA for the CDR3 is TGCAGCGCACGGGAGGGGGTTACTAATGAAAAACTGTTTTTT. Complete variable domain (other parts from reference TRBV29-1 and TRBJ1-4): SAVISQKPSRDICQRGTSLTIQCQVDSQVTMMFWYRQQPGQSLTLIATANQGSEATYESGFVIDKFPISRPNLTFSTLTVSNMSPEDSSIYLCSAREGVTNEKLFFGSGTQLSVL.

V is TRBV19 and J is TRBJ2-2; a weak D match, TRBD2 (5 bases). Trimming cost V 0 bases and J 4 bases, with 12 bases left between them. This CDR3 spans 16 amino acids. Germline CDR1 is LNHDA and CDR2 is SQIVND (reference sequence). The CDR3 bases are TGTGCCAGTAGTATAGATTCACCGGGGAGCACCGGGGAGCTGTTTTTT. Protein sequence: CASSIDSPGSTGELFF.

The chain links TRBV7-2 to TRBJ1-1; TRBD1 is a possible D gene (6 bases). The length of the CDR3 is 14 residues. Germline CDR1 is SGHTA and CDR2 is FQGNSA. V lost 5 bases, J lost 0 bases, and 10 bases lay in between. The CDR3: CASSAWDMNTEAFF. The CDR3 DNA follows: TGTGCCAGCAGCGCCTGGGACATGAACACTGAAGCTTTCTTT.

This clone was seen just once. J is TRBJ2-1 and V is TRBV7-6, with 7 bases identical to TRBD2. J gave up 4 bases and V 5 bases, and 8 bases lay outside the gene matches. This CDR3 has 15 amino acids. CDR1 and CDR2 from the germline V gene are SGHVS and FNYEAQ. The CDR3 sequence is CASSTRRGEYNEQFF. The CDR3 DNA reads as TGTGCCAGCAGCACCCGCCGGGGGGAATACAATGAGCAGTTCTTC. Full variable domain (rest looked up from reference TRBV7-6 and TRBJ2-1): GAGVSQSPRYKVTKRGQDVALRCDPISGHVSLYWYRQALGQGPEFLTYFNYEAQQDKSGLPNDRFSAERPEGSISTLTIQRTEQRDSAMYRCASSTRRGEYNEQFFGPGTRLTVL.

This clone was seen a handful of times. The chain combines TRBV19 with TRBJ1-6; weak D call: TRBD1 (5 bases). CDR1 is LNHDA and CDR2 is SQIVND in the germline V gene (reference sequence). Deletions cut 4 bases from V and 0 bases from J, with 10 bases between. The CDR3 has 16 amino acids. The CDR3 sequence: CASSRGGSSYNSPLHF. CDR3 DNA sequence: TGTGCCAGTAGTAGGGGGGGAAGCTCCTATAATTCACCCCTCCACTTT.